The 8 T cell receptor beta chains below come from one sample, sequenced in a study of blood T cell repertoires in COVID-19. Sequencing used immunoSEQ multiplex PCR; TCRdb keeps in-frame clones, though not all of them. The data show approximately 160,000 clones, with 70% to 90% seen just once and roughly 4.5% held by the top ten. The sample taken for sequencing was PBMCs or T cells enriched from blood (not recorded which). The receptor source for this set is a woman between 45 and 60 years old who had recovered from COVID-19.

The CDR3 DNA is TGTGCCAGCAGTGCCACACCCTACGAGCAGTACGTC. Its translation: CASSATPYEQYV. This chain joins TRBV28 and TRBJ2-7; D not certain. This CDR3 has 12 residues. Trimming took 5 bases from V and 2 from J, leaving 7 bases between them. The V gene's germline CDR1 is MDHEN and CDR2 SYDVKM.

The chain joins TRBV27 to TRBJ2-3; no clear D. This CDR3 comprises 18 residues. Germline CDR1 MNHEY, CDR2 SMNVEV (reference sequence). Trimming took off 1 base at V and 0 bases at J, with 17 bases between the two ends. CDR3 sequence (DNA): TGTGCCAGCAGTTTATGGTGGAGCCGTTCATCTAGCACAGATACGCAGTATTTT. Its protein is CASSLWWSRSSSTDTQYF.

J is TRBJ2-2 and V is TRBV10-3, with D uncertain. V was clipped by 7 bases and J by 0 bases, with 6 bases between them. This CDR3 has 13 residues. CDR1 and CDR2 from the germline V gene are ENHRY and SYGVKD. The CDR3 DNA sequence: TGTGCCATCACCCCTTCGAACACCGGGGAGCTGTTTTTT. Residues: CAITPSNTGELFF.

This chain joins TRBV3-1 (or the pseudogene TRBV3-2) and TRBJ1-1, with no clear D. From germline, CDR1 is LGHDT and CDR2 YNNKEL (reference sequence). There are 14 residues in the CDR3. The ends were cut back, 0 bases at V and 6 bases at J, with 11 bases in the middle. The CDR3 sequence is CASSQDSDISEAFF. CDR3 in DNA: TGTGCCAGCAGCCAAGATAGCGACATCTCTGAAGCTTTCTTT.

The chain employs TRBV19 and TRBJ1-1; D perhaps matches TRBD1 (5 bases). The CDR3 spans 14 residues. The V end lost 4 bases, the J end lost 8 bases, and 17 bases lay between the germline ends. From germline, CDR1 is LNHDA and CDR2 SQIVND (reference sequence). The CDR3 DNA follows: TGTGCCAGTAGTACGACTTTATGGGGCAGGGAAGCTTTCTTT. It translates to CASSTTLWGREAFF.

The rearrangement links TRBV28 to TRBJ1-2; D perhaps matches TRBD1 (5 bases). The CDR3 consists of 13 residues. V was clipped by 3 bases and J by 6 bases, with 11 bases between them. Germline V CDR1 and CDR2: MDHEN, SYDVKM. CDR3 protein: CASSFPPGDGYTF. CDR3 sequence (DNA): TGTGCCAGCAGTTTCCCCCCGGGGGATGGCTACACCTTC.

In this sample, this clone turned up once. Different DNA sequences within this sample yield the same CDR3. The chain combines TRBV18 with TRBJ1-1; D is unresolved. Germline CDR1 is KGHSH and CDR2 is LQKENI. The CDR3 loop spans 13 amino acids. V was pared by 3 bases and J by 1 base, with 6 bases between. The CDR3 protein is CASSPEGNTEAFF. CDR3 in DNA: TGTGCCAGCTCACCCGAGGGGAACACTGAAGCTTTCTTT.

The CDR3 region is CASRTGSEKLFF. As DNA, the CDR3 is TGTGCCAGCAGGACAGGTTCGGAAAAACTGTTTTTT. The rearrangement uses TRBV2 and TRBJ1-4; the D gene is possibly TRBD1 (6 bases). This CDR3 has 12 residues. Germline V gene data show CDR1 as SNHLY and CDR2 as FYNNEI. The V and J ends lost 6 bases and 8 bases respectively, with 10 bases between them.